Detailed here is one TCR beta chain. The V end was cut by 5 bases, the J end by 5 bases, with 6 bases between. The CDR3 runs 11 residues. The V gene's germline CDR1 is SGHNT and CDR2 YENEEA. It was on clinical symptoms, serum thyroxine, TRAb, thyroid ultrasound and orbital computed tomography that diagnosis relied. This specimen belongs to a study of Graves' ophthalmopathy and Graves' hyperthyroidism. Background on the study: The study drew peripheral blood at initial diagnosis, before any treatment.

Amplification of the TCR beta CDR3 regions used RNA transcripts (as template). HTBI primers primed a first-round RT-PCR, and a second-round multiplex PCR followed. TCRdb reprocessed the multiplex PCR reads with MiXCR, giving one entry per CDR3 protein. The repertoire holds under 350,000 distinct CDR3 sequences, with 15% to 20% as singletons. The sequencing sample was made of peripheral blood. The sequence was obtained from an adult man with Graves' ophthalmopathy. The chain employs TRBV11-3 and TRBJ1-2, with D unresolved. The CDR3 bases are TGTGCCAGCAGCCCGATGTATGGCTACACCTTC. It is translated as CASSPMYGYTF.